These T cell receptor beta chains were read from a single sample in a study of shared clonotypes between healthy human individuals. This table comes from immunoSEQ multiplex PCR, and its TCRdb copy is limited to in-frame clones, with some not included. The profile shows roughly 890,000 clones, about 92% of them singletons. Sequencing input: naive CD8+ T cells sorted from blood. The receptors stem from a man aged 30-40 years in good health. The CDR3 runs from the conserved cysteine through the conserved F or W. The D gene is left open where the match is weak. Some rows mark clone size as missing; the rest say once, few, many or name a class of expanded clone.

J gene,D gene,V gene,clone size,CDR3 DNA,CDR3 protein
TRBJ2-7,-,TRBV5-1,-,TGCGCCAGCAGCTCCCCCGCAGGGTCAAGCTCCTACGAGCAGTACTTC,CASSSPAGSSSYEQYF
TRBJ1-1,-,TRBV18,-,TGTGCCAGCTCACCATATAAGTTACAAACACCTTTGAACACTGAAGCTTTCTTT,CASSPYKLQTPLNTEAFF
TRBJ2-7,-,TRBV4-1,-,TGCGCCAGCAGGTCGACGGTGTGGAACGAGCAGTACTTC,CASRSTVWNEQYF
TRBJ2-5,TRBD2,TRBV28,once,TGTGCCAGCAGTTTATTCAGATTTGCGGGAGCCCAATTGGAGACCCAGTACTTC,CASSLFRFAGAQLETQYF
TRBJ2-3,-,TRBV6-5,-,TGTGCCAGCGGACTGAGGGGCACAGATACGCAGTATTTT,CASGLRGTDTQYF
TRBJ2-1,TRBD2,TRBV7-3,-,TGTGCCAGCAGCTTAGATTCTAGCGGGGGCTCCTGGAATGAGCAGTTCTTC,CASSLDSSGGSWNEQFF
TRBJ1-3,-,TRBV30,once,TGTGCCTGGAGTGTGGGCAACTCTGGAAACACCATATATTTT,CAWSVGNSGNTIYF
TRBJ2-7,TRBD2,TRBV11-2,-,TGTGCCAGCAGCTGGACTAGCGGGGGCTACGAGCAGTACTTC,CASSWTSGGYEQYF
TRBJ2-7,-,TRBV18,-,TGTGCCAGCTCACCGGGACACAACTCCTACGAGCAGTACTTC,CASSPGHNSYEQYF
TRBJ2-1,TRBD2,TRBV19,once,TGTGCCAGTAGTATTGCTAGCGGGAATGAGCAGTTCTTC,CASSIASGNEQFF
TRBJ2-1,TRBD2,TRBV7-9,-,TGTGCCAGCAGCTTAGTTCGGGGGACTATCGATGAGCAGTTCTTC,CASSLVRGTIDEQFF
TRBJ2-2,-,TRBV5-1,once,TGCGCCAGCAGCTTGGTAGGAAATTCTTTAAATGCGGAGCTGTTTTTT,CASSLVGNSLNAELFF
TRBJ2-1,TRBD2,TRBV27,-,TGTGCCAGCAGTCTCGGACTAGCATCGTTTAATGAGCAGTTCTTC,CASSLGLASFNEQFF
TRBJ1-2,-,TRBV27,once,TGTGCCAGCAGTTTTTCTGCAGGGGCGCTCGGGTATGGCTACACCTTC,CASSFSAGALGYGYTF
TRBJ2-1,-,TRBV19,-,TGTGCCAGTAGTATAGATCTATCAGGACTAACCTACAATGAGCAGTTCTTC,CASSIDLSGLTYNEQFF
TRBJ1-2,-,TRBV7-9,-,TGTGCCAGCAGCCCGGCCCACTATGGCTACACCTTC,CASSPAHYGYTF
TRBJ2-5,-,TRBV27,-,TGTGCCAGCAACGACAGGTCTACTGAGACCCAGTACTTC,CASNDRSTETQYF
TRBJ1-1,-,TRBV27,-,TGTGCCAGCAGTAGTGGCGCCGGAATGAACACTGAAGCTTTCTTT,CASSSGAGMNTEAFF
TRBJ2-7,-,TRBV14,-,TGTGCCAGCAGCCAAGAGAGGGCCCCCAACTACGAGCAGTACTTC,CASSQERAPNYEQYF
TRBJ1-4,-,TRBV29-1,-,TGCAGCGTTGAAGATCCCAGGGCGCACCCTGACAAACTGTTTTTT,CSVEDPRAHPDKLFF
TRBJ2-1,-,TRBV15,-,TGTGCCACCAGCATATCTCACTACAGAGAGGAGGATGAGCAGTTCTTC,CATSISHYREEDEQFF
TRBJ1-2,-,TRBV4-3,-,TGCGCCAGCAGCCAAAAGCCGTCACAGGGCGATTGGGGCTACACCTTC,CASSQKPSQGDWGYTF
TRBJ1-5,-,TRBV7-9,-,TGTGCCAGCAGCTTAGAGTGGGGCCCGACGCCCCAGCATTTT,CASSLEWGPTPQHF
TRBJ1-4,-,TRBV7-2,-,TGTGCCAGCAGCTTAAGAGGGGAGTTCGGAGGGAGGTATGAAAAACTGTTTTTT,CASSLRGEFGGRYEKLFF
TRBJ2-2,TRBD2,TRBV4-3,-,TGCGCCAGCAGCCAAACCTGGACTAGAGACGGGGAGCTGTTTTTT,CASSQTWTRDGELFF
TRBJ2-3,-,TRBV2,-,TGTGCCAGCCAAGGAGATACGCAGTATTTT,CASQGDTQYF
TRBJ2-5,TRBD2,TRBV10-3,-,TGTGCCATCGACAGATTAGCGGGAGAGGAGACCCAGTACTTC,CAIDRLAGEETQYF
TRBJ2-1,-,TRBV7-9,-,TGTGCCAGCAGCCCCCTATTGGGGGAGTACAATGAGCAGTTCTTC,CASSPLLGEYNEQFF
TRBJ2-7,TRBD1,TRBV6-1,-,TGTGCCAGCAGCGAAGAACGGGACAGGGGTACGTACGAGCAGTACTTC,CASSEERDRGTYEQYF
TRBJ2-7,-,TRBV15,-,TGTGCCACCAGCATCGGTCCCTCCTACGAGCAGTACTTC,CATSIGPSYEQYF
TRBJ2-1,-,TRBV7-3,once,TGTGCCAGTGGGCGGGTTAGTGGGAGCAATGAGCAGTTCTTC,CASGRVSGSNEQFF
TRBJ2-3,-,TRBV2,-,TGTGCCAGCAGTGACGGGGCCGGGGAGTATTTT,CASSDGAGEYF
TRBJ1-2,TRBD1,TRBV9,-,TGTGCCAGCAGTTACGGGGACAGGGCTAACTATGGCTACACCTTC,CASSYGDRANYGYTF
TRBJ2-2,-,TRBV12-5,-,TGTGCTAGTGGAACAGGTGTCACCGGGGAGCTGTTTTTT,CASGTGVTGELFF
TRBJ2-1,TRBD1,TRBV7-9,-,TGTGCCAGCAGCTTAGCCGGGACAGTTCACAATGAGCAGTTCTTC,CASSLAGTVHNEQFF
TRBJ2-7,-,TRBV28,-,TGTGCCAGCAGTTTGGTAGGACAGAGAGGAGACGAGCAGTACTTC,CASSLVGQRGDEQYF
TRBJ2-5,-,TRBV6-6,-,TGTGCCAGCACAAGGGGTTGGGGAGAGACCCAGTACTTC,CASTRGWGETQYF
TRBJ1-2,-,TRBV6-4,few,TGTGCCAGCAGTGACTCCCCAGTGGAAGCGGCAGATAGCTACACCTTC,CASSDSPVEAADSYTF
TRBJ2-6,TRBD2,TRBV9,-,TGTGCCAGCAGCGGAATGACTAGCGGGAGTAAATCTGGGGCCAACGTCCTGACTTTC,CASSGMTSGSKSGANVLTF
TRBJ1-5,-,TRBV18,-,TGTGCCAGCTCGCCGAGGAGCGGCCAGCCCCAGCATTTT,CASSPRSGQPQHF
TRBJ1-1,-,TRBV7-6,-,TGTGCCAGCAGCACTCGGGACCGCGCTGAAGCTTTCTTT,CASSTRDRAEAFF
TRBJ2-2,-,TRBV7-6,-,TGTGCCAGCAGCTGGGAACTCCCGACGAACACCGGGGAGCTGTTTTTT,CASSWELPTNTGELFF
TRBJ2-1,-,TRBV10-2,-,TGCGCCAGCAGTGAGTGGATGCGGGAGCAGTTCTTC,CASSEWMREQFF
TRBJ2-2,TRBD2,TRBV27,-,TGTGCCAGCTCTTGGGGGGGGAAGAACACCGGGGAGCTGTTTTTT,CASSWGGKNTGELFF
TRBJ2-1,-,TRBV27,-,TGTGCCAGCAGTTTATTAACGGGGCCCTACAATGAGCAGTTCTTC,CASSLLTGPYNEQFF
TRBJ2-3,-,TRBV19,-,TGTGCCAGTAGTATGGGGAACACAGATACGCAGTATTTT,CASSMGNTDTQYF
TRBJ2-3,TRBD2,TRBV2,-,TGTGCCAGCAGCGGGAGGATGGGTTTATTT,CASSGRMGLF
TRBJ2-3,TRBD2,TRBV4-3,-,TGCGCCAGCAGCCAAGATCTAGCGGGAGATTCATTGGATACGCAGTATTTT,CASSQDLAGDSLDTQYF
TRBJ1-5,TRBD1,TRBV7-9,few,TGTGCCAGCAGCCCACCGACATGGGACAGGGATCAGCCCCAGCATTTT,CASSPPTWDRDQPQHF
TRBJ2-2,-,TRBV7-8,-,TGTGCCAGCAGCTTAGGGGTCAGGAGTTCTACCGGGGAGCTGTTTTTT,CASSLGVRSSTGELFF
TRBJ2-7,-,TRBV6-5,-,TGTGCCAGCAGTAAATCAACGGGACGGGAATACGAGCAGTACTTC,CASSKSTGREYEQYF
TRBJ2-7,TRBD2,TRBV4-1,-,TGCGCCAGCAGCCAAGGGGGGGGGAGTAGGTACGAGCAGTACTTC,CASSQGGGSRYEQYF
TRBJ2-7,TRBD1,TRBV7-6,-,TGTGCCAGCAGCCCCCGGGACAGCTCCTACGAGCAGTACTTC,CASSPRDSSYEQYF
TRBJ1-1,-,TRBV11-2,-,TGTGCCAGCAGCTCTCAGGGTGGGGTGAACACTGAAGCTTTCTTT,CASSSQGGVNTEAFF
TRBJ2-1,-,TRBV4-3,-,TGCGCCAGCAGCCAAGACCCACCCCTCCGACGGGTTGACAATGAGCAGTTCTTC,CASSQDPPLRRVDNEQFF
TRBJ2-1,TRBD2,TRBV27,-,TGTGCCAGCAGATCACACCATAGCGGGAGGGGAGGTGGTGAGCAGTTCTTC,CASRSHHSGRGGGEQFF
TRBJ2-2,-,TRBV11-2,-,TGTGCCAGCATGGACTCTACGTACACCGGGGAGCTGTTTTTT,CASMDSTYTGELFF
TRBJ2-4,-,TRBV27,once,TGTGCCAGCAGTTTGGCGCACCTCAAAAACATTCAGTACTTC,CASSLAHLKNIQYF
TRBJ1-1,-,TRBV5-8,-,TGTGCCAGCAGCTTGGAACGGGCGACAGCCTACAACACTGAAGCTTTCTTT,CASSLERATAYNTEAFF